The source of this T cell receptor (beta chain) is a study of radiation and T cells in renal cell carcinoma. About the study: Nephrectomy followed 15 Gy stereotactic body radiation by 4 weeks.

Specified time point: baseline pretreatment blood. As for treatment: 15 Gy SBRT to primary tumor, nephrectomy 4 weeks later. Serial blood draws occurred at baseline and 2 and 4 weeks post-SBRT. The patient's renal cell carcinoma had clear cell pathology. Study outcomes and limitations: Without pretreatment biopsies, baseline tumor clonotype presence was undetermined.

Comments on this clone: The target antigen is unknown.

V dropped 9 bases and J dropped 5; count of bases not matched to a gene: 4. The germline CDR1 and CDR2 sequences are LNHDA and SQIVND (reference sequence). The CDR3 extends over 11 amino acids. Produced via immunoSEQ multiplex PCR; TCRdb's table is partial and in-frame only. The sample has roughly 53,000 clones, around 83% seen once. Here the sequenced sample was blood, taken from a patient whose treatment included radiotherapy and nephrectomy. The sequence derives from a woman between 65 and 79 years old with renal cell carcinoma. The rearrangement uses TRBV19 and TRBJ2-7; 7 bases are a match to TRBD1. The CDR3 DNA reads TGTGCCAGCAGGGGGACCGACGAGCAGTACTTC. Its protein product is CASRGTDEQYF.